This T cell receptor beta chain derives from a study of blood T cell repertoires in COVID-19. Libraries were prepared by immunoSEQ multiplex PCR; TCRdb keeps only in-frame clonotypes and omits some of them. Of about 150,000 clones in the sample, more than 75% were seen once. CDR1 and CDR2 (germline): MNHEY, SVGAGI. V trimming: 6 bases; J trimming: 4 bases; junction bases outside the gene matches: 5. The CDR3 is 14 residues long. The chain uses TRBV6-5 and TRBJ1-1; 10 positions match TRBD1. The sample was peripheral blood. This TCR came from a woman in her fifties or sixties with COVID-19, enrolled during active disease. The CDR3 loop is CASSDRGQVTEAFF. The CDR3 DNA follows: TGTGCCAGCAGCGACAGGGGGCAGGTCACTGAAGCTTTCTTT.